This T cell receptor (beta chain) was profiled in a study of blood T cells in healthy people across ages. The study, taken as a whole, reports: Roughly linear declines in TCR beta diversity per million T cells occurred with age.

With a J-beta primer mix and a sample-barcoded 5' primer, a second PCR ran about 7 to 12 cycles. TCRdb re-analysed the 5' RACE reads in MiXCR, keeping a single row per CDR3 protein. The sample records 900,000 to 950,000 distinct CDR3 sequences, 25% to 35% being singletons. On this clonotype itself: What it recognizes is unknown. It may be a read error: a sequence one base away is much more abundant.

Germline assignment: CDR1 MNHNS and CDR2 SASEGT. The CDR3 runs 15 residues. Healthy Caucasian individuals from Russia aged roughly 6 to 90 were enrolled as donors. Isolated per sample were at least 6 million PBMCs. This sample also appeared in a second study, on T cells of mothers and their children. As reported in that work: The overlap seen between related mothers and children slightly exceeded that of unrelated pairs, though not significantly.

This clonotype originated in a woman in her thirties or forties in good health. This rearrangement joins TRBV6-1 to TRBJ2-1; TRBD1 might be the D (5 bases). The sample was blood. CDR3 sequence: CASMTQGNVYNEQCF. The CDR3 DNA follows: TGTGCCAGCATGACCCAGGGAAATGTCTACAATGAGCAGTGCTTC.